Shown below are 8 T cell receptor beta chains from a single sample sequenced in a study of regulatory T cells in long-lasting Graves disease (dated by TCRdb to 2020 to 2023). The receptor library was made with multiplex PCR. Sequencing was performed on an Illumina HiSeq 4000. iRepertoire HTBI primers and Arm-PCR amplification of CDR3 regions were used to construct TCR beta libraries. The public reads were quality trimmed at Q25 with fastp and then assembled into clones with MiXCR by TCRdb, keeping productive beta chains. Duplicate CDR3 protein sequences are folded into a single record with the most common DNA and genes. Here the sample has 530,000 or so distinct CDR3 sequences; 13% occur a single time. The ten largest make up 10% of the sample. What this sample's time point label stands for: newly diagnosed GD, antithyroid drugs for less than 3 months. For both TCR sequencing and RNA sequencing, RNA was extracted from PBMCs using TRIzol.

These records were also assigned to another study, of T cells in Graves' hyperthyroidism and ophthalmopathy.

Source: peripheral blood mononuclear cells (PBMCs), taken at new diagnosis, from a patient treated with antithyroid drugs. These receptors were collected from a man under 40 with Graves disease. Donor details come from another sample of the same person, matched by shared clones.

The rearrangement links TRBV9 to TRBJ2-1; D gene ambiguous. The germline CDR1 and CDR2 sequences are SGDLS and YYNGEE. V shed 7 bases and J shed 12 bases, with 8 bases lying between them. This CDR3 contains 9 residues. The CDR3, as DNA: TGTGCCAGCGGGATTGGGCAGTTCTTC. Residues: CASGIGQFF.

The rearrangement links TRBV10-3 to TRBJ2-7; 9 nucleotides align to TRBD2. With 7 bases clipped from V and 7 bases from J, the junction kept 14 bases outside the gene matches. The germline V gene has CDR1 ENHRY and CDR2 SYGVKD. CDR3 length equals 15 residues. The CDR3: CAITPGAGGPGEQYF. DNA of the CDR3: TGTGCCATCACCCCCGGGGCGGGAGGGCCAGGGGAGCAGTACTTC.

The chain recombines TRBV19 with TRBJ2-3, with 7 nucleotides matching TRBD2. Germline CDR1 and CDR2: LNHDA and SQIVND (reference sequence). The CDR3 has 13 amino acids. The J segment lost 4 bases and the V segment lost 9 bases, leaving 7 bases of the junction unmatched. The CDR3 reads CASTGGSADTQYF. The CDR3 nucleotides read TGTGCCAGCACTGGCGGGAGCGCAGATACGCAGTATTTT. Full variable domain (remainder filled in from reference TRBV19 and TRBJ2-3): DGGITQSPKYLFRKEGQNVTLSCEQNLNHDAMYWYRQDPGQGLRLIYYSQIVNDFQKGDIAEGYSVSREKKESFPLTVTSAQKNPTAFYLCASTGGSADTQYFGPGTRLTVL.

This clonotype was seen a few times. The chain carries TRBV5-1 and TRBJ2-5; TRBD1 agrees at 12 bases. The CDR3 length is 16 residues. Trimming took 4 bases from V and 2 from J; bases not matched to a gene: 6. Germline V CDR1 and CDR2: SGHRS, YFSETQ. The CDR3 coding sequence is TGCGCCAGCAGCCGGCGGGGACAGGGGGCTCAAGAGACCCAGTACTTC. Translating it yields CASSRRGQGAQETQYF.

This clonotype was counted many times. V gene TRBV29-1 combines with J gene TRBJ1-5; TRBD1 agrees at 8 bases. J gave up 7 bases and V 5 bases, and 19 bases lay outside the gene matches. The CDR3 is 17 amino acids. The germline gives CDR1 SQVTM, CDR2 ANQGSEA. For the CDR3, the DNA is TGCAGCGTTTCCTCCCGCCTGCGGACAGGGAAGGGACAGCCCCAGCATTTT. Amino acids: CSVSSRLRTGKGQPQHF.

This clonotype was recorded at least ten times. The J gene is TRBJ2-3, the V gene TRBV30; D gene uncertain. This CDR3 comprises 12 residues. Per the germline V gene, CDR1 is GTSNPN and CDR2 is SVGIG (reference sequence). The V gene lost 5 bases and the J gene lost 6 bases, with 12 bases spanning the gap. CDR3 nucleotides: TGTGCCTGGGGGTTATCCGAGGATACGCAGTATTTT. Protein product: CAWGLSEDTQYF.

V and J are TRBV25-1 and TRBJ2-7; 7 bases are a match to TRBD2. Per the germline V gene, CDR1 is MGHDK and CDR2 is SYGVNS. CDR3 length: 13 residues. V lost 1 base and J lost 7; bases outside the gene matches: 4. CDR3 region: CASSEWGGEEQYF. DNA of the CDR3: TGTGCCAGCAGTGAATGGGGGGGAGAGGAGCAGTACTTC.

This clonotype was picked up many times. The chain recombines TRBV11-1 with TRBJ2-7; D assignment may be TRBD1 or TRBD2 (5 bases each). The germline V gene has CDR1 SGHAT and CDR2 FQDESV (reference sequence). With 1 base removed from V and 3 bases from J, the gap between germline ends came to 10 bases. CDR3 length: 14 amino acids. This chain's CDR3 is CASSLVGTNYEQYF. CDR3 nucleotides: TGTGCCAGCAGCTTAGTTGGGACCAACTACGAGCAGTACTTC.